The 9 T cell receptor beta chains below all came from one sample that was sequenced in a study of identical twins. Using its own MiXCR run on the 5' RACE reads, TCRdb lists one record per CDR3 protein. The sample has around 1.7 million distinct CDR3 sequences; less than 35% are singletons. Sequencing was performed on cord blood. All receptors derive from a newborn girl in good health.

This chain connects TRBV11-2 to TRBJ2-7; tentatively, D is TRBD1 (5 bases). Germline CDR1 SGHAT, CDR2 FQNNGV. CDR3 length: 15 residues. V lost 2 bases, J lost 5 bases, and 16 bases lay in between. The CDR3 DNA follows: TGTGCCAGCAGCTTAAGGGGCCTCATTGGCCACGAGCAGTACTTC. Amino acid sequence: CASSLRGLIGHEQYF.

This rearrangement joins TRBV7-2 to TRBJ2-5, with D perhaps matching TRBD2 (5 bases). Germline lookup yields CDR1 SGHTA and CDR2 FQGNSA. The CDR3 loop spans 13 amino acids. The V end was cut by 3 bases, the J end by 4 bases, with 9 bases between. CDR3: CASSFKSGETQYF. CDR3 sequence (DNA): TGTGCCAGCAGCTTTAAGAGCGGAGAGACCCAGTACTTC.

The gene calls are TRBV6-1 and TRBJ2-2; D tentatively reads TRBD1 or TRBD2 (5 bases each). The germline CDR1 and CDR2 sequences are MNHNS and SASEGT. CDR3 length equals 12 residues. V was trimmed by 4 bases and J by 13 bases, leaving 13 bases between them. CDR3 sequence (DNA): TGTGCCAGCAGTGCCCCAGGGACGGCGCTGTTTTTT. This codes for CASSAPGTALFF.

The rearrangement links TRBV6-2 or TRBV6-3 to TRBJ1-1, with TRBD1 as a possible D gene (5 bases). In germline, CDR1 is MNHEY, CDR2 SVGEGT. The ends were cut back, 6 bases at V and 0 bases at J, with 11 bases in the middle. CDR3 length: 14 residues. Here the CDR3 reads CASRQTVMNTEAFF. Written as DNA, the CDR3 is TGTGCCAGCAGGCAGACAGTTATGAACACTGAAGCTTTCTTT.

The chain recombines TRBV29-1 with TRBJ2-5, with 10 bases that match TRBD2. CDR1 SQVTM and CDR2 ANQGSEA come from the germline V gene. This CDR3 is built from 14 residues. Germline trimming cut 5 bases from V and 5 bases from J; bases unmatched to any gene: 8. The CDR3 sequence: CSVPLAGALETQYF. For the CDR3, the DNA is TGCAGCGTTCCCCTAGCGGGAGCACTTGAGACCCAGTACTTC.

This clonotype was counted once. The rearrangement uses TRBV6-5 and TRBJ2-5, with TRBD1 matching over 8 bases. The J call may be in error: the DNA end matches TRBJ2-7 better. This CDR3 is built from 16 residues. Germline V gene data show CDR1 as MNHEY and CDR2 as SVGAGI. CDR3 loop: CASSYVPGQAYYEQYF. Written as DNA, the CDR3 is TGTGCCAGCAGTTACGTCCCGGGACAGGCCTACTACGAGCAGTACTTC.

In its sample, this clonotype was seen many times. CDR3 in DNA: TGTGCCAGCAGCCAGCCGGGACTAGCGGGCCTAGCCAAAAACATTCAGTACTTC. The encoded protein is CASSQPGLAGLAKNIQYF. The V gene is TRBV3-1, the J gene TRBJ2-4; the match to TRBD2 covers 12 bases. Germline CDR1 is LGHDT and CDR2 is YNNKEL (reference sequence). The trim removed 3 bases at V and 0 bases at J, leaving 6 bases unmatched. The CDR3 contains 18 residues. Full variable domain (rest looked up from reference TRBV3-1 and TRBJ2-4): DTAVSQTPKYLVTQMGNDKSIKCEQNLGHDTMYWYKQDSKKFLKIMFSYNNKELIINETVPNRFSPKSPDKAHLNLHINSLELGDSAVYFCASSQPGLAGLAKNIQYFGAGTRLSVL.

V is TRBV6-1 and J is TRBJ1-1, with D unresolved. The CDR3 consists of 14 residues. From germline, CDR1 is MNHNS and CDR2 SASEGT. Trimming stripped 4 bases from V and 1 base from J, with 10 bases between. CDR3 sequence reads: CASSAVMSNTEAFF. For the CDR3, the DNA is TGTGCCAGCAGTGCCGTTATGTCGAACACTGAAGCTTTCTTT.

This chain links TRBV29-1 with TRBJ2-1, with TRBD1 identical over 7 bases. V lost 5 bases, J lost 6 bases, and 4 bases stayed unmatched. The CDR3 has 12 amino acids. The V gene's germline CDR1 is SQVTM and CDR2 ANQGSEA. CDR3 bases: TGCAGCGTTCCCCACAGGGGCAATGAGCAGTTCTTC. This sequence encodes CSVPHRGNEQFF.